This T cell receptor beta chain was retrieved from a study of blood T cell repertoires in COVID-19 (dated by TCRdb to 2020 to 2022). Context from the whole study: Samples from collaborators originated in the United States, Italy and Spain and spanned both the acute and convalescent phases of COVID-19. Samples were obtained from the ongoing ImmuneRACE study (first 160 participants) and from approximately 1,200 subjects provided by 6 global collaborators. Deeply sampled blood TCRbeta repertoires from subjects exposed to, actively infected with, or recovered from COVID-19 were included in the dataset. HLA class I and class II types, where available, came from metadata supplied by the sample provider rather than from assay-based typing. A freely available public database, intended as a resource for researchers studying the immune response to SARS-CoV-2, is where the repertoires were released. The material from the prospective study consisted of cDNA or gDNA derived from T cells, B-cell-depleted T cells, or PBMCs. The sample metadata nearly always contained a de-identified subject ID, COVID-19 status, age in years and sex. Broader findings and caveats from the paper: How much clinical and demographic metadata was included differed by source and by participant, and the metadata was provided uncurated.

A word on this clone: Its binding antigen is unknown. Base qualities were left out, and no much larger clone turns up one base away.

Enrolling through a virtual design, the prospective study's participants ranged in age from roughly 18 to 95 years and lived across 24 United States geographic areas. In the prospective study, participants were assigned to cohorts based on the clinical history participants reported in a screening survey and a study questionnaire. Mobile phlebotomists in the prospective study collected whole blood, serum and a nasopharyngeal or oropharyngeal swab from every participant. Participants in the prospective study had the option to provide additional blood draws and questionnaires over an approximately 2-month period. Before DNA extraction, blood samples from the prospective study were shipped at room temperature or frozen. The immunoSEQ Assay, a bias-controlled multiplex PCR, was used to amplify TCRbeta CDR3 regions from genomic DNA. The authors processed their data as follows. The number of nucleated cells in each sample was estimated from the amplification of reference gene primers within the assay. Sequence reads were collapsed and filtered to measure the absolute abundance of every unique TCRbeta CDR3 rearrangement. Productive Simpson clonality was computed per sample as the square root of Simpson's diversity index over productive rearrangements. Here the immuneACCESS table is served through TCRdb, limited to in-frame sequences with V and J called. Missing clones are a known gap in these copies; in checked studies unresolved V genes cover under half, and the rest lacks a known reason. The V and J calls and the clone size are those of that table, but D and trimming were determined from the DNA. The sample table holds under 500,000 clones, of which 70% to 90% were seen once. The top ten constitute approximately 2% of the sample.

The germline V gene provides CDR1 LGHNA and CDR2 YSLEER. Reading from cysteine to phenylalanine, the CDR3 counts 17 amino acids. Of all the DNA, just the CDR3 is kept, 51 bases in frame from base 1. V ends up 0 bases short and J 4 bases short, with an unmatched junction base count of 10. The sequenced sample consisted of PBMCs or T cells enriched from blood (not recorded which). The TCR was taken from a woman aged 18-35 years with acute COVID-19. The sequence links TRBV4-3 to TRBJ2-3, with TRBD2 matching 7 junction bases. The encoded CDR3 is CASSQDAAGAEADTQYF. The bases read TGCGCCAGCAGCCAAGATGCGGCGGGAGCGGAGGCAGATACGCAGTATTTT.